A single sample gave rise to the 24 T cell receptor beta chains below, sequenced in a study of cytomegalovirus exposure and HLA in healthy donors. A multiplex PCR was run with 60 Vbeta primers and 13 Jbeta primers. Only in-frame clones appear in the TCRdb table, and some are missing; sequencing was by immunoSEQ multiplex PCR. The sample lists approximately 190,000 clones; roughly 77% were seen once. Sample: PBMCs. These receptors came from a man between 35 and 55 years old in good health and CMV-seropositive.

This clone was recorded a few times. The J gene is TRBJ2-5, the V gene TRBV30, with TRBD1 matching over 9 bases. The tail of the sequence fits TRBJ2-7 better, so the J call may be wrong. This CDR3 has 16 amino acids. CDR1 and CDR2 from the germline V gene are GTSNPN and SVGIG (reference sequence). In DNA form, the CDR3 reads TGTGCCTGGAGGGGTTTAACCGGGACAGGGAGCTACGAGCAGTACTTC. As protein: CAWRGLTGTGSYEQYF.

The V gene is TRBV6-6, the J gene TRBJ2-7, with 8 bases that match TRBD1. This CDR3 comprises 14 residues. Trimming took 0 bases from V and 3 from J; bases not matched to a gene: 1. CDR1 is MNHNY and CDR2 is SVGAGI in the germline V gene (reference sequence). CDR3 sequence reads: CASSYSGQGYEQYF. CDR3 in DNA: TGTGCCAGCAGTTACTCAGGACAGGGCTACGAGCAGTACTTC.

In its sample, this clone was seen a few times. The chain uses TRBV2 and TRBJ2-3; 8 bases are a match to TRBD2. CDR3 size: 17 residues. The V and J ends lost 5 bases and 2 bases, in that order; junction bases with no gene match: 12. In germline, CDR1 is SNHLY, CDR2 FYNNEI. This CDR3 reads CASSPNGAGGNTDTQYF. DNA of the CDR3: TGTGCCAGCAGTCCCAATGGTGCGGGAGGAAACACAGATACGCAGTATTTT.

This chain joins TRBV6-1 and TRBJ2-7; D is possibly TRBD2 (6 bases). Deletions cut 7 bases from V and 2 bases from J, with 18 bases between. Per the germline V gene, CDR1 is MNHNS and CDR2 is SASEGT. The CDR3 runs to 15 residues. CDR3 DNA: TGTGCCAGCACGGAGGGGTGGCCCTTCGCCTACGAGCAGTACTTC. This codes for CASTEGWPFAYEQYF.

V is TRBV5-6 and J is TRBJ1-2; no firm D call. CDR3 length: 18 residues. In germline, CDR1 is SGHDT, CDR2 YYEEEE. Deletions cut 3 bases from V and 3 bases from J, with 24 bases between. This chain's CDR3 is CASSSTLQDFTEDYGYTF. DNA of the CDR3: TGTGCCAGCAGCTCAACCCTCCAAGACTTCACCGAGGACTATGGCTACACCTTC.

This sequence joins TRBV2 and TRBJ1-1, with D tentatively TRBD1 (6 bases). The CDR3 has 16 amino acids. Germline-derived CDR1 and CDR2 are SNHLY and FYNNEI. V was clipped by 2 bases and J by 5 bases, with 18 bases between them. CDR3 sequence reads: CASSEIGRGGRTEAFF. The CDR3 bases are TGTGCCAGCAGTGAAATAGGGAGGGGGGGACGTACTGAAGCTTTCTTT.

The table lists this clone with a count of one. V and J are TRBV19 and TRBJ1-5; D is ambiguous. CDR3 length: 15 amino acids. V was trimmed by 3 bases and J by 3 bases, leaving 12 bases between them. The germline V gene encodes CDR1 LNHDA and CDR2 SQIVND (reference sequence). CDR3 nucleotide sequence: TGTGCCAGTAGTATTCGGGAAGGGTACAATCAGCCCCAGCATTTT. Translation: CASSIREGYNQPQHF.

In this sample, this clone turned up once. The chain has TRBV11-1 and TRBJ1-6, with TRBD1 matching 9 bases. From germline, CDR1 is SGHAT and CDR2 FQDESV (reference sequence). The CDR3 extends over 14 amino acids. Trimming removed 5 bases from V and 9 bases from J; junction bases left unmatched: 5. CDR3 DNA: TGTGCCAGCAGCGCGGGACAGGGTCGTTCACCCCTCCACTTT. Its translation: CASSAGQGRSPLHF. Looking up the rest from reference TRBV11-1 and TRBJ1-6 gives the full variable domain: EAEVAQSPRYKITEKSQAVAFWCDPISGHATLYWYRQILGQGPELLVQFQDESVVDDSQLPKDRFSAERLKGVDSTLKIQPAELGDSAMYLCASSAGQGRSPLHFGNGTRLTVT.

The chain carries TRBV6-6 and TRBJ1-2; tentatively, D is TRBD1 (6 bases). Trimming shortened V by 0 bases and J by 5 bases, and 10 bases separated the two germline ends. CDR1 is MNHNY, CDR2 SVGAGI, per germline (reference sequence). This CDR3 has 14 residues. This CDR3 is CASSYSGARYGYTF. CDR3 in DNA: TGTGCCAGCAGTTACTCGGGGGCGCGGTATGGCTACACCTTC.

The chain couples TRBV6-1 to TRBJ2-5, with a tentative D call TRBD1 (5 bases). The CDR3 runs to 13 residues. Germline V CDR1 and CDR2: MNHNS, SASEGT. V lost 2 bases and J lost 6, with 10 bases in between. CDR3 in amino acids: CASSELGAKTQYF. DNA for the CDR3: TGTGCCAGCAGTGAACTAGGGGCCAAGACCCAGTACTTC.

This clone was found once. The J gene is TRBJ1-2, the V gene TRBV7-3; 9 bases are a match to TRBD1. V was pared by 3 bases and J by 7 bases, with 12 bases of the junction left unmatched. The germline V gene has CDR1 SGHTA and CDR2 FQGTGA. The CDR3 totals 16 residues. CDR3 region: CASSFAGPGTGLGYTF. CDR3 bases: TGTGCCAGCAGCTTCGCCGGACCCGGGACAGGGCTTGGCTACACCTTC.

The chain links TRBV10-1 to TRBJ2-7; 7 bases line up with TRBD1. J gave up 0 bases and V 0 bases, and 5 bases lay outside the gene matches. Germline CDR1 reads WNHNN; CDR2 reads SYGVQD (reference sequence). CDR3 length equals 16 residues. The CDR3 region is CASSESVTGTSYEQYF. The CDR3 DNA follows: TGCGCCAGCAGTGAGTCGGTGACAGGGACCTCCTACGAGCAGTACTTC.

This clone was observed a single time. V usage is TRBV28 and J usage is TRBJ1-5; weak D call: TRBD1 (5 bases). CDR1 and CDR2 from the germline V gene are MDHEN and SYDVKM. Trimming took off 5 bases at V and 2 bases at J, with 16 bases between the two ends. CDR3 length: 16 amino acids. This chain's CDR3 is CASSPYQGEGNQPQHF. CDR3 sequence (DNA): TGTGCCAGCAGTCCCTATCAGGGTGAGGGCAATCAGCCCCAGCATTTT.

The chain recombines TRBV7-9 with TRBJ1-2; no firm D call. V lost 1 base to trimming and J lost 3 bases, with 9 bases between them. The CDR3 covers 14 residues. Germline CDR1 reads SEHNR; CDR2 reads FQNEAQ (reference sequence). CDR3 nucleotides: TGTGCCAGCAGCTTAGGAGGCCGGGACTATGGCTACACCTTC. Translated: CASSLGGRDYGYTF.

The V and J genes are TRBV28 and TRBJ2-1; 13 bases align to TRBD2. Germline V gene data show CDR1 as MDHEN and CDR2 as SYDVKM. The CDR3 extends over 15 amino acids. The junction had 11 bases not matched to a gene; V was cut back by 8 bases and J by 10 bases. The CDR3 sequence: CASGRLGLAGTEQFF. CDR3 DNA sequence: TGTGCCAGCGGTCGCCTGGGACTAGCGGGAACCGAGCAGTTCTTC.

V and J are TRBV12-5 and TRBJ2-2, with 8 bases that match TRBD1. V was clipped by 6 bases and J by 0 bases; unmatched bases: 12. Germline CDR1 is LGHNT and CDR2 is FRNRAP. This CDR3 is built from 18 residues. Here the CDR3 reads CASGKDREVLANTGELFF. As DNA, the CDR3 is TGTGCTAGTGGGAAGGACAGGGAGGTGTTAGCGAACACCGGGGAGCTGTTTTTT. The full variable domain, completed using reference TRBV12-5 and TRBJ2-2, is DARVTQTPRHKVTEMGQEVTMRCQPILGHNTVFWYRQTMMQGLELLAYFRNRAPLDDSGMPKDRFSAEMPDATLATLKIQPSEPRDSAVYFCASGKDREVLANTGELFFGEGSRLTVL.

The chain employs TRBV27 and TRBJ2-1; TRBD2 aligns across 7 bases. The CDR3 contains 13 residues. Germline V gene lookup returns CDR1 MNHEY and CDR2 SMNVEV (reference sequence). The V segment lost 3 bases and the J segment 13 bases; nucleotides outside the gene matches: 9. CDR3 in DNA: TGTGCCAGCAGTTTGGGCTCCGGGACTACCCAGTTCTTC. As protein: CASSLGSGTTQFF.

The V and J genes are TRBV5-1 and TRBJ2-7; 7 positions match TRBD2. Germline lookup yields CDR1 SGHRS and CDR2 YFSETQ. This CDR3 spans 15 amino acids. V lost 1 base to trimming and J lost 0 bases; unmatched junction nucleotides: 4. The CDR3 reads CASSLRREGSYEQYF. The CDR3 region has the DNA TGCGCCAGCAGCTTGCGCAGGGAGGGCTCCTACGAGCAGTACTTC.

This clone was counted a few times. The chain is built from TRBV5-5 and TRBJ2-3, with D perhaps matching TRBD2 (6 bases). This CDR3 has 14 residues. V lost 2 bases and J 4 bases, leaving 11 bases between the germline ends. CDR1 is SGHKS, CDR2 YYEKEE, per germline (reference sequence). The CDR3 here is CASSLEWGADTQYF. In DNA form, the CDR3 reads TGTGCCAGCAGCTTAGAGTGGGGGGCAGATACGCAGTATTTT.

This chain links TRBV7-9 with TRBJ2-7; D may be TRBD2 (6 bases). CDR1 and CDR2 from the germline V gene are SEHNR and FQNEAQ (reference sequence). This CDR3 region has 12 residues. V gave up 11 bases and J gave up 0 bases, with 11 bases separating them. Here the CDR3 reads CAVEGPSYEQYF. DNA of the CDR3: TGTGCCGTGGAGGGGCCCTCCTACGAGCAGTACTTC.

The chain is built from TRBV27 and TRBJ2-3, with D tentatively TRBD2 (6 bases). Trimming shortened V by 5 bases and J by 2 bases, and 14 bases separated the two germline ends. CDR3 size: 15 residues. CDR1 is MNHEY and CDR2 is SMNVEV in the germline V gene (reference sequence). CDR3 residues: CASSRPGLNTDTQYF. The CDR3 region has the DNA TGTGCCAGCAGTCGGCCGGGACTCAACACAGATACGCAGTATTTT.

Here the CDR3 DNA reads TGTGCCAGCAGCTTAGGCGGGTTCCGTACATACGAGCAGTACTTC. Encoded protein: CASSLGGFRTYEQYF. The J gene is TRBJ2-5, the V gene TRBV7-2, with D possibly matching TRBD2 (5 bases). With the DNA end fitting TRBJ2-7 better, the J assignment may be wrong. The germline CDR1 and CDR2 sequences are SGHTA and FQGNSA. The CDR3 extends over 15 amino acids.

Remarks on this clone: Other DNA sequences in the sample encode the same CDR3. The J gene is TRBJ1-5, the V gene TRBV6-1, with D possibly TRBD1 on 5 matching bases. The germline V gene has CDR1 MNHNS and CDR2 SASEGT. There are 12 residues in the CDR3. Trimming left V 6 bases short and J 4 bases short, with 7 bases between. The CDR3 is CASRTGNQPQHF. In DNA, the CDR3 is TGTGCCAGCAGAACAGGTAATCAGCCCCAGCATTTT.

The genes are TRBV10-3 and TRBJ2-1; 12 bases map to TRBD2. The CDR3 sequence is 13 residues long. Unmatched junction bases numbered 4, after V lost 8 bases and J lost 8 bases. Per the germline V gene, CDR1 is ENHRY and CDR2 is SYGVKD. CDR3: CAIGLAGMDEQFF. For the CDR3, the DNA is TGTGCCATCGGACTAGCGGGAATGGATGAGCAGTTCTTC.